These 19 T cell receptor beta chains were sequenced from one sample in a study of cytomegalovirus exposure and HLA in healthy donors. The PCR had 60 Vbeta and 13 Jbeta primers. Method: immunoSEQ multiplex PCR; TCRdb's copy keeps in-frame clones and lacks some. There are tens of thousands of clones in the sample; about 81% occur only once, and 3.3% lies in the top ten. The source material was PBMCs. These receptors were taken from a woman aged 40 to 55 in good health and CMV-seronegative.

V gene TRBV6-1 combines with J gene TRBJ2-7; D unclear. Trimming left V 8 bases short and J 0 bases short, with 11 bases between. Germline CDR1 and CDR2: MNHNS and SASEGT. This CDR3 region has 13 residues. This chain's CDR3 is CASQQMDSYEQYF. In DNA, the CDR3 is TGTGCCAGCCAACAGATGGACTCCTACGAGCAGTACTTC.

The CDR3 region is CASSLVTGTEAFF. CDR3 sequence (DNA): TGCGCCAGCAGCTTGGTGACGGGAACTGAAGCTTTCTTT. The V and J genes are TRBV5-1 and TRBJ1-1; D is unclear. V lost 0 bases and J 5 bases, leaving 8 bases between the germline ends. The CDR3 runs 13 residues. Germline CDR1 reads SGHRS; CDR2 reads YFSETQ.

This chain uses TRBV10-2 with TRBJ2-3; 10 positions agree with TRBD2. The CDR3 totals 15 residues. Germline CDR1 and CDR2: WSHSY and SAAADI. Losses at the gene ends were 6 bases for V and 6 bases for J; bases not matched to a gene: 9. CDR3 bases: TGCGCCAGCAGCCTACCGGGACTAGCGTTGGATACGCAGTATTTT. Its protein is CASSLPGLALDTQYF.

This chain connects TRBV4-2 to TRBJ1-2; TRBD1 matches 9 bases. Germline V lookup: CDR1 LGHNA, CDR2 YNFKEQ. CDR3 length equals 15 residues. V dropped 0 bases and J dropped 3; count of bases not matched to a gene: 2. The CDR3 here is CASSQEGQGHYGYTF. The CDR3, as DNA: TGTGCCAGCAGCCAAGAGGGACAGGGCCACTATGGCTACACCTTC.

CDR3 DNA: TGCGCCAGCAGTGAGGGAAACTATGAGAATACTGAAGCTTTCTTT. It codes for CASSEGNYENTEAFF. This chain connects TRBV10-1 to TRBJ1-1; no reliable D call. The germline gives CDR1 WNHNN, CDR2 SYGVQD (reference sequence). This CDR3 has 15 amino acids. V was pared by 2 bases and J by 5 bases, with 15 bases between.

The chain couples TRBV7-9 to TRBJ1-4; the match to TRBD1 covers 9 bases. The CDR3 contains 16 residues. The germline gives CDR1 SEHNR, CDR2 FQNEAQ (reference sequence). Trimming took 4 bases from V and 6 from J; bases not matched to a gene: 9. The CDR3 reads CASSSHRGHRHEKLFF. The DNA for the CDR3 is TGTGCCAGCAGCTCCCACAGGGGGCATCGCCATGAAAAACTGTTTTTT. Full variable domain (rest looked up from reference TRBV7-9 and TRBJ1-4): DTGVSQNPRHKITKRGQNVTFRCDPISEHNRLYWYRQTLGQGPEFLTYFQNEAQLEKSRLLSDRFSAERPKGSFSTLEIQRTEQGDSAMYLCASSSHRGHRHEKLFFGSGTQLSVL.

The rearrangement joins TRBV13 to TRBJ2-7, with a possible D match to TRBD1 (5 bases). The CDR3 is made up of 14 amino acids. Per germline, CDR1 PRHDT and CDR2 FYEKMQ (reference sequence). Trimming stripped 8 bases from V and 2 bases from J, with 16 bases between. The CDR3 nucleotides are TGTGCCAGCGCGGTAGGGCAGGGCGCCTACGAGCAGTACTTC. Translation gives CASAVGQGAYEQYF.

The chain has TRBV29-1 and TRBJ1-1; the match to TRBD1 covers 8 bases. The germline V gene has CDR1 SQVTM and CDR2 ANQGSEA. The V segment lost 6 bases and the J segment 2 bases; nucleotides outside the gene matches: 11. The CDR3 consists of 15 residues. The CDR3 DNA follows: TGCAGCGTCTTAACAGGGGGAAGGGTAAACACTGAAGCTTTCTTT. Protein sequence: CSVLTGGRVNTEAFF.

V usage is TRBV2 and J usage is TRBJ1-3, with a possible D match to TRBD1 (6 bases). Looked up from germline, CDR1 is SNHLY and CDR2 is FYNNEI. V was clipped by 8 bases and J by 0 bases, with 8 bases between them. The CDR3 loop spans 13 amino acids. This CDR3 is CASGQISGNTIYF. CDR3 bases: TGTGCCAGCGGACAGATCTCTGGAAACACCATATATTTT.

The V and J genes are TRBV27 and TRBJ2-2; D gene ambiguous. Trimming shortened V by 2 bases and J by 5 bases, and 3 bases separated the two germline ends. The germline V gene has CDR1 MNHEY and CDR2 SMNVEV (reference sequence). The CDR3 covers 12 residues. The CDR3, as DNA: TGTGCCAGCAGTTTACAAACCGGGGAGCTGTTTTTT. Protein product: CASSLQTGELFF.

The rearrangement links TRBV5-1 to TRBJ1-1, with unresolved D. V was trimmed by 4 bases and J by 6 bases, leaving 16 bases between them. There are 14 residues in the CDR3. The germline CDR1 and CDR2 sequences are SGHRS and YFSETQ. The CDR3 DNA reads TGCGCCAGCAGCCCGACCCCGACGAGCGCTGAAGCTTTCTTT. As protein: CASSPTPTSAEAFF.

The gene calls are TRBV2 and TRBJ2-1; TRBD2 might be the D (5 bases). V lost 7 bases and J 5 bases, leaving 18 bases between the germline ends. The CDR3 runs 15 residues. Germline assignment: CDR1 SNHLY and CDR2 FYNNEI. In DNA, the CDR3 is TGTGCCAGCATTGGGAGTACGGTTATTCACAATGAGCAGTTCTTC. The encoded protein is CASIGSTVIHNEQFF.

V and J are TRBV29-1 and TRBJ1-3; tentative D call: TRBD1 (6 bases). The ends were cut back, 1 base at V and 2 bases at J, with 12 bases in the middle. CDR1 is SQVTM and CDR2 is ANQGSEA in the germline V gene. This CDR3 spans 15 amino acids. CDR3 DNA sequence: TGCAGCGTTGAAGGGAACAGGGCAGCTGGAAACACCATATATTTT. Translating gives CSVEGNRAAGNTIYF.

V gene TRBV27 combines with J gene TRBJ2-1; no definite D call. CDR1 is MNHEY and CDR2 is SMNVEV in the germline V gene (reference sequence). There are 13 residues in the CDR3. V lost 3 bases to trimming and J lost 5 bases, with 8 bases between them. CDR3 bases: TGTGCCAGCAGTTTCGCGAGGAACAATGAGCAGTTCTTC. Its translation: CASSFARNNEQFF.

This clone was picked up one time. The chain employs TRBV14 and TRBJ2-3; D not certain. Germline loops: CDR1 SGHDN, CDR2 FVKESK. The V and J ends lost 3 bases and 1 base respectively, with 14 bases between them. This CDR3 contains 16 residues. CDR3 residues: CASSHTRVFRTDTQYF. The CDR3 DNA sequence: TGTGCCAGCAGCCACACTCGGGTCTTCCGCACAGATACGCAGTATTTT.

V usage is TRBV2 and J usage is TRBJ1-3; tentative D call: TRBD1 (5 bases). This CDR3 is 12 amino acids long. Trimming took off 8 bases at V and 4 bases at J, with 9 bases between the two ends. Germline assignment: CDR1 SNHLY and CDR2 FYNNEI. The CDR3 DNA reads as TGTGCCAGCCAGGGCATAGGAAACACCATATATTTT. Translation gives CASQGIGNTIYF.

The V and J genes are TRBV2 and TRBJ2-5; no reliable D call. Trimming pared 7 bases from V and 4 bases from J, leaving 7 bases between. Germline V gene data show CDR1 as SNHLY and CDR2 as FYNNEI. The CDR3 runs 11 residues. CDR3 nucleotide sequence: TGTGCCAGCACCATTAGAGAGACCCAGTACTTC. It codes for CASTIRETQYF.

CDR3 nucleotide sequence: TGCGCCAGCAGCTTGACTAGCGGAAGAGAGACCCAGTACTTC. Protein sequence: CASSLTSGRETQYF. The chain combines TRBV5-1 with TRBJ2-5; TRBD2 matches at 8 bases. The CDR3 has 14 amino acids. The V and J ends lost 1 base and 4 bases, in that order; junction bases with no gene match: 3. Germline-derived CDR1 and CDR2 are SGHRS and YFSETQ.

There are a few counts of this clone. This chain links TRBV28 with TRBJ2-4; possible D gene TRBD1, 6 bases. Germline V CDR1 and CDR2: MDHEN, SYDVKM. This CDR3 is built from 17 residues. Trimming left V 4 bases short and J 2 bases short, with 18 bases between. The DNA of the CDR3 is TGTGCCAGCAGTTACAGGTGGGACACCGAACCCAAAAACATTCAGTACTTC. It translates to CASSYRWDTEPKNIQYF.